What follows are 28 T cell receptor beta chains derived from one specimen sequenced in a study of metastatic and nonmetastatic thyroid tumors. MiXCR was used by TCRdb to re-call the PCR reads. This sample has under 50,000 clones; about 26% occur once, and the top ten carry approximately 10%. None of the patients had undergone any treatment ahead of thyroid surgery. The sequenced material came from blood. These receptors were obtained from a male donor with papillary thyroid cancer or a benign thyroid nodule (not recorded which). Some clones in this sample may be carry-over from other donors' samples.

This clone appeared a few times. The gene calls are TRBV12-5 and TRBJ1-5; D ambiguous. This CDR3 has 14 amino acids. The ends were cut back, 0 bases at V and 3 bases at J, with 6 bases in the middle. CDR1 is LGHNT, CDR2 FRNRAP, per germline. As DNA, the CDR3 is TGTGCTAGTGGTTTGGTACCCCCCAATCAGCCCCAGCATTTT. This gives the protein CASGLVPPNQPQHF.

This clone was found many times. This chain links TRBV5-6 with TRBJ2-7; 9 bases are shared with TRBD2. The germline V gene has CDR1 SGHDT and CDR2 YYEEEE. This CDR3 region has 15 residues. V dropped 4 bases and J dropped 3; count of bases not matched to a gene: 8. CDR3 in amino acids: CASSGPAGGFYEQYF. Here the CDR3 DNA reads TGTGCCAGCAGCGGGCCAGCGGGAGGATTCTACGAGCAGTACTTC.

The chain joins TRBV3-1 to TRBJ1-1; perhaps TRBD1 as D (6 bases). V was trimmed by 0 bases and J by 11 bases, leaving 10 bases between them. Germline CDR1 and CDR2: LGHDT and YNNKEL (reference sequence). CDR3 size: 12 residues. CDR3 loop: CASSQDDRPAFF. CDR3 sequence (DNA): TGTGCCAGCAGCCAAGACGACAGGCCGGCTTTCTTT.

The chain is built from TRBV27 and TRBJ2-1, with D possibly called TRBD1 or TRBD2 (5 bases each). This CDR3 has 12 amino acids. Germline V gene data show CDR1 as MNHEY and CDR2 as SMNVEV (reference sequence). The V end was cut by 5 bases, the J end by 9 bases, with 11 bases between. CDR3 sequence: CASSPLGGEQFF. CDR3 in DNA: TGTGCCAGCAGTCCACTTGGGGGTGAGCAGTTCTTC.

The chain links TRBV5-1 to TRBJ1-3, with TRBD1 as a possible D gene (5 bases). The V gene's germline CDR1 is SGHRS and CDR2 YFSETQ. CDR3 size: 16 residues. V gave up 0 bases and J gave up 2 bases, with 12 bases separating them. The CDR3 protein is CASSLEAGTAGNTIYF. DNA for the CDR3: TGCGCCAGCAGCTTGGAAGCGGGGACGGCTGGAAACACCATATATTTT.

In its sample, this clone was seen a few times. V gene TRBV28 combines with J gene TRBJ1-2, with D hard to call. The CDR3 consists of 15 residues. Per the germline V gene, CDR1 is MDHEN and CDR2 is SYDVKM. Trimming shortened V by 4 bases and J by 2 bases, and 14 bases separated the two germline ends. CDR3 coding DNA: TGTGCCAGCAGTTCCAACCCGGTCAGAAACTATGGCTACACCTTC. Residues: CASSSNPVRNYGYTF.

The chain links TRBV5-1 to TRBJ2-3; 7 nucleotides agree with TRBD2. CDR3 length: 16 amino acids. The germline V gene has CDR1 SGHRS and CDR2 YFSETQ. J lost 4 bases, V lost 3 bases, and 11 bases had no gene match. The CDR3 coding sequence is TGCGCCAGCAGCTCCTTTACCGGGAGGACCTCAGATACGCAGTATTTT. It codes for CASSSFTGRTSDTQYF.

This clone was seen more than once but under ten times. V gene TRBV20-1 combines with J gene TRBJ2-1; 9 positions agree with TRBD1. The CDR3 is 15 residues long. J lost 3 bases, V lost 3 bases, and 6 bases had no gene match. Per the germline V gene, CDR1 is DFQATT and CDR2 is SNEGSKA (reference sequence). In DNA, the CDR3 is TGCAGTGCTAGTGTAGGGACAGGGAACTACAATGAGCAGTTCTTC. Protein product: CSASVGTGNYNEQFF.

In this sample, this clone turned up many times. This chain connects TRBV18 to TRBJ1-2; D not resolved. V shed 5 bases and J shed 3 bases, with 10 bases lying between them. The CDR3 runs to 13 residues. Per germline, CDR1 KGHSH and CDR2 LQKENI. The CDR3 sequence: CASSTIRDYGYTF. The CDR3 nucleotides read TGTGCCAGCTCAACTATCAGAGACTATGGCTACACCTTC.

V gene TRBV4-1 combines with J gene TRBJ1-4; a possible D gene is TRBD1 (5 bases). V dropped 0 bases and J dropped 8 bases, with 13 bases sitting between them. Germline loops: CDR1 MGHRA, CDR2 YSYEKL. This CDR3 is 15 amino acids long. CDR3 nucleotide sequence: TGCGCCAGCAGCCAAGATAAGGCAGGGATGGAAAAACTGTTTTTT. Translation gives CASSQDKAGMEKLFF.

The CDR3 here is CASSFGDTTYEQYF. CDR3 bases: TGTGCCAGCAGCTTTGGGGACACAACCTACGAGCAGTACTTC. The chain uses TRBV5-8 and TRBJ2-7, with D perhaps matching TRBD1 (6 bases). This CDR3 is 14 amino acids long. Per germline, CDR1 SGHTS and CDR2 YDEGEE. Between the trimmed V and J ends, which lost 2 bases and 2 bases, there was a span of 11 bases.

The chain recombines TRBV6-2 or TRBV6-3 with TRBJ1-5; D is perhaps TRBD1 (6 bases). The germline V gene has CDR1 MNHEY and CDR2 SVGEGT. Trimming pared 10 bases from V and 0 bases from J, leaving 19 bases between. CDR3 length equals 16 residues. The CDR3 sequence is CANRRGGQYSNQPQHF. CDR3 coding DNA: TGTGCCAACAGGAGGGGCGGACAGTATAGCAATCAGCCCCAGCATTTT.

This clone is termed medium-sized (0.01 to 0.1%). The chain links TRBV4-2 to TRBJ2-7, with TRBD1 identical over 7 bases. V dropped 3 bases and J dropped 6; count of bases not matched to a gene: 8. Germline loops: CDR1 LGHNA, CDR2 YNFKEQ. CDR3 size: 14 residues. This CDR3 is CASSHKTGLSEQYF. For the CDR3, the DNA is TGTGCCAGCAGCCACAAGACAGGGTTGTCCGAGCAGTACTTC.

With respect to this clone: An end of the junction does not agree with germline; a read error may underlie this. The rearrangement uses TRBV6-5 and TRBJ2-1; D is unclear. The CDR3 is 15 residues long. Germline loops: CDR1 MNHEY, CDR2 SVGAGI. The CDR3 reads CASSHSSQVYNEQFF. CDR3 DNA: TGTGCCAGCAGTCACTCCTCGCAGGTCTACAATGAGCAGTTCTTC.

This clone was counted ten times or more. J is TRBJ2-1 and V is TRBV5-5; TRBD2 matches at 7 bases. The ends lost 0 bases at V and 7 bases at J; junction bases unmatched: 7. The germline V gene encodes CDR1 SGHKS and CDR2 YYEKEE (reference sequence). The CDR3 is 15 residues long. The CDR3 loop reads CASSLEAGVGNEQFF. The DNA for the CDR3 is TGTGCCAGCAGCTTGGAGGCGGGAGTCGGGAATGAGCAGTTCTTC.

V gene TRBV20-1 combines with J gene TRBJ1-5; D not resolved. Germline V gives CDR1 DFQATT, CDR2 SNEGSKA (reference sequence). There are 16 residues in the CDR3. CDR3 bases: TGCAGCGCCAGCATTCCAGCCTTAGGGAGCAATCAGCCCCAGCATTTT. Translating it yields CSASIPALGSNQPQHF.

In its sample, this clone was seen many times. The chain uses TRBV5-4 and TRBJ2-7; TRBD1 matches at 9 bases. V was pared by 4 bases and J by 3 bases, with 8 bases of the junction left unmatched. The CDR3 has 15 amino acids. Germline V gene lookup returns CDR1 SGHNT and CDR2 YYREEE (reference sequence). The DNA for the CDR3 is TGTGCCAGCAGCCCCTCCGGGACAGGGTTCTACGAGCAGTACTTC. Residues: CASSPSGTGFYEQYF.

This clone was counted many times. This sequence joins TRBV20-1 and TRBJ1-1, with D unresolved. The germline V gene encodes CDR1 DFQATT and CDR2 SNEGSKA (reference sequence). The V end lost 6 bases, the J end lost 1 base, and 12 bases lay between the germline ends. The CDR3 length is 13 residues. The CDR3 spells CSASDGRNTEAFF. The CDR3 DNA follows: TGCAGTGCGAGCGACGGGAGGAACACTGAAGCTTTCTTT.

The rearrangement joins TRBV4-2 to TRBJ1-2, with D perhaps matching TRBD1 (6 bases). Per germline, CDR1 LGHNA and CDR2 YNFKEQ. Trimming pared 0 bases from V and 6 bases from J, leaving 11 bases between. This CDR3 is 14 amino acids long. CDR3: CASSQEWGADGYTF. The CDR3 DNA follows: TGTGCCAGCAGCCAAGAATGGGGGGCAGATGGCTACACCTTC.

The V gene is TRBV2, the J gene TRBJ2-1; D gene unclear. CDR1 and CDR2 from the germline V gene are SNHLY and FYNNEI. V lost 8 bases and J lost 5, with 7 bases in between. The CDR3 has 11 residues. The CDR3 region has the DNA TGTGCCAGCTCAAGGGACAATGAGCAGTTCTTC. It is translated as CASSRDNEQFF.

Of note for this clone: Compared with germline, one end of the junction differs, possibly owing to a read error. The J gene is TRBJ2-3, the V gene TRBV12-3 or TRBV12-4, with D perhaps matching TRBD1 or TRBD2 (5 bases each). CDR3 length: 13 amino acids. CDR3 sequence (DNA): TGTGCCAGCAGTCGAAGAGAGGGACGGAGTCTCTTATTT. Translation gives CASSRREGRSLLF.

The chain joins TRBV6-1 to TRBJ2-7, with 10 bases aligning to TRBD1. Germline V gene sequence: CDR1 MNHNS, CDR2 SASEGT. The CDR3 has 15 amino acids. Germline trimming cut 4 bases from V and 2 bases from J; bases unmatched to any gene: 5. The CDR3 loop is CASSVTGTGAYEQYF. CDR3 bases: TGTGCCAGCAGTGTGACCGGGACAGGGGCCTACGAGCAGTACTTC.

This clone has only a few counts. The genes are TRBV27 and TRBJ1-3; D is undetermined. The V end was cut by 2 bases, the J end by 7 bases, with 12 bases between. The CDR3 runs 14 residues. Germline assignment: CDR1 MNHEY and CDR2 SMNVEV (reference sequence). The CDR3 DNA reads as TGTGCCAGCAGTTTAAACGCGAAGGCGAACACCATATATTTT. Translated: CASSLNAKANTIYF.

The V gene is TRBV9, the J gene TRBJ2-7, with TRBD2 matching over 8 bases. The CDR3 has 14 residues. V lost 4 bases, J lost 6 bases, and 9 bases stayed unmatched. Germline values: CDR1 SGDLS, CDR2 YYNGEE. The CDR3 region is CASSTSGTSSEQYF. The CDR3 DNA reads TGTGCCAGCAGCACGAGCGGGACTAGTAGCGAGCAGTACTTC.

There are many counts of this clone. The missing conserved phenylalanine or tryptophan at the end of this CDR3 makes a read error likely. The J gene is TRBJ2-3, the V gene TRBV4-1; D unresolved. CDR1 and CDR2 (germline): MGHRA, YSYEKL. The CDR3 consists of 12 residues. Trimming removed 3 bases from V and 2 bases from J, with 3 bases in between. The CDR3 sequence: CASSQYTDTQYS. CDR3 bases: TGCGCCAGCAGCCAGTACACAGATACGCAGTATTCT.

This clone was detected many times. This chain joins TRBV5-1 and TRBJ1-3; 7 nucleotides match TRBD1. This CDR3 region has 14 residues. Germline-derived CDR1 and CDR2 are SGHRS and YFSETQ. J lost 4 bases, V lost 4 bases, and 5 bases had no gene match. CDR3 region: CASSPGTVGNTIYF. The CDR3 DNA reads as TGCGCCAGCAGCCCCGGGACAGTAGGAAACACCATATATTTT.

The table lists this clone with many counts. V and J are TRBV15 and TRBJ2-1; D is uncertain. V was trimmed by 4 bases and J by 8 bases, leaving 9 bases between them. Germline V gene sequence: CDR1 LNHNV, CDR2 YYDKDF (reference sequence). The CDR3 runs to 12 residues. The CDR3 bases are TGTGCCACCAGCACGGAGCTCCATGAGCAGTTCTTC. This gives the protein CATSTELHEQFF.

This clone was found once. J is TRBJ1-2 and V is TRBV30, with D possibly TRBD1 on 5 matching bases. The CDR3 runs 14 residues. V dropped 3 bases and J dropped 4 bases, with 15 bases sitting between them. Per germline, CDR1 GTSNPN and CDR2 SVGIG (reference sequence). The CDR3 DNA follows: TGTGCCTGGAGCATTAATACAGGAGTCTATGGCTACACCTTC. This codes for CAWSINTGVYGYTF. Using reference TRBV30 and TRBJ1-2 for the parts outside the CDR3, the full variable domain is SQTIHQWPATLVQPVGSPLSLECTVEGTSNPNLYWYRQAAGRGLQLLFYSVGIGQISSEVPQNLSASRPQDRQFILSSKKLLLSDSGFYLCAWSINTGVYGYTFGSGTRLTVV.